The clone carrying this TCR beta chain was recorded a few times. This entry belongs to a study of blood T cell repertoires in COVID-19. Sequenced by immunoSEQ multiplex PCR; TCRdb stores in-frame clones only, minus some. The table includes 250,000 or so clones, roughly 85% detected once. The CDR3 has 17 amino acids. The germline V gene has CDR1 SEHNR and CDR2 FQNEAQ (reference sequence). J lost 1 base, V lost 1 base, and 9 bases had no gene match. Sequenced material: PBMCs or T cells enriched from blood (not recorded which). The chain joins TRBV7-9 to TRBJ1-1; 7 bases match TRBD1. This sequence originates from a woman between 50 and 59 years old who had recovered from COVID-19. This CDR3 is CASSLVVTGTANTEAFF. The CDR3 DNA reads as TGTGCCAGCAGCTTAGTGGTGACCGGGACAGCGAACACTGAAGCTTTCTTT. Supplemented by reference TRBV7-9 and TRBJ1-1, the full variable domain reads DTGVSQNPRHKITKRGQNVTFRCDPISEHNRLYWYRQTLGQGPEFLTYFQNEAQLEKSRLLSDRFSAERPKGSFSTLEIQRTEQGDSAMYLCASSLVVTGTANTEAFFGQGTRLTVV.